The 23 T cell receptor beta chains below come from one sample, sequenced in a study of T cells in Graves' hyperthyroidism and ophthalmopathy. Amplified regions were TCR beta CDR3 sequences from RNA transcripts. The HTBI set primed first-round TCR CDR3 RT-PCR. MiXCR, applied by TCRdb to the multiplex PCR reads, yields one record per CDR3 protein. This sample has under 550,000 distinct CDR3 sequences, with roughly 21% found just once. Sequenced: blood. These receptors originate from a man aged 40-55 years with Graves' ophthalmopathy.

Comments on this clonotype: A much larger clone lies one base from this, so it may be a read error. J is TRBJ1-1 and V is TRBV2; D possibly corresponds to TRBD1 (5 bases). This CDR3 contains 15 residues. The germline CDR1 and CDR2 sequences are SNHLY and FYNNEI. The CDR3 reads CAGSRFGGGNTEAFF. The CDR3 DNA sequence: TGTGCCGGCAGCAGGTTCGGGGGGGGGAACACTGAAGCTTTCTTT.

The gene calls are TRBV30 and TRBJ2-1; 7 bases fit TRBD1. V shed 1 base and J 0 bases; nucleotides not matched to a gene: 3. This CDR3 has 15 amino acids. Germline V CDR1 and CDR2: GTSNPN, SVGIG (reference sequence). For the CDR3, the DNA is TGTGCCTGGAGTGGCCGGGACAGCTCCTACAATGAGCAGTTCTTC. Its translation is CAWSGRDSSYNEQFF. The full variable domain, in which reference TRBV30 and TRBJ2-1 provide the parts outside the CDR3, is SQTIHQWPATLVQPVGSPLSLECTVEGTSNPNLYWYRQAAGRGLQLLFYSVGIGQISSEVPQNLSASRPQDRQFILSSKKLLLSDSGFYLCAWSGRDSSYNEQFFGPGTRLTVL.

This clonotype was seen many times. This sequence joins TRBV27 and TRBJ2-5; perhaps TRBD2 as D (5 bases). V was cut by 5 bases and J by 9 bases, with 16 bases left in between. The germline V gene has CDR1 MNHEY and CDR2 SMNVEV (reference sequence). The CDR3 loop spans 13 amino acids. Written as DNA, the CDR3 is TGTGCCAGCAGTGAGTACACGGAGAGGGCCCAGTACTTC. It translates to CASSEYTERAQYF.

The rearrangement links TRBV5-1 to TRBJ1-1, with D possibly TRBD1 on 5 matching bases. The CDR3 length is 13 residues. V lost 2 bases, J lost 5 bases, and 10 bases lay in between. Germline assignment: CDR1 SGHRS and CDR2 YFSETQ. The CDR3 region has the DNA TGCGCCAGCAGCTTCCCAGGGAGTACTGAAGCTTTCTTT. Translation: CASSFPGSTEAFF.

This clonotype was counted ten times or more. The CDR3 DNA sequence: TGTGCCAGCAGTTTTAATGGTATACCCTACGAGCAGTACTTC. Translated, it gives CASSFNGIPYEQYF. The chain is built from TRBV28 and TRBJ2-7, with D uncertain. CDR1 and CDR2 from the germline V gene are MDHEN and SYDVKM. V lost 3 bases, J lost 2 bases, and 11 bases lay in between. The CDR3 contains 14 residues.

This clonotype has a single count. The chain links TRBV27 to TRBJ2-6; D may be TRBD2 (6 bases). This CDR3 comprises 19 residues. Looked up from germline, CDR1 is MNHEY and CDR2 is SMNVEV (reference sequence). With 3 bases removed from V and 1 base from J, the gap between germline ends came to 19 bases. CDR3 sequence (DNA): TGTGCCAGCAGTTTCTACACGTTCGGGGGTACTTCTGGGGCCAACGTCCTGACTTTC. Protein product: CASSFYTFGGTSGANVLTF.

CDR3 coding DNA: TGTGCCAGCATCGGACAGTTCACTGAAGCTTTCTTT. Protein product: CASIGQFTEAFF. The chain carries TRBV7-2 and TRBJ1-1; a possible D gene is TRBD1 (6 bases). The CDR3 is made up of 12 amino acids. V was clipped by 7 bases and J by 4 bases, with 10 bases between them. Germline V lookup: CDR1 SGHTA, CDR2 FQGNSA.

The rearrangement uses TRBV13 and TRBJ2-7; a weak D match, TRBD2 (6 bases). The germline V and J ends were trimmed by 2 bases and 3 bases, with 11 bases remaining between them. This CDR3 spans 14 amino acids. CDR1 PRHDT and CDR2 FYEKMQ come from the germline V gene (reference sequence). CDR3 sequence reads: CASSLTAGLYEQYF. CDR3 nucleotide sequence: TGTGCCAGCAGCTTAACAGCGGGCCTCTACGAGCAGTACTTC. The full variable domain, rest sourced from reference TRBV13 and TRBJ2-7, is AAGVIQSPRHLIKEKRETATLKCYPIPRHDTVYWYQQGPGQDPQFLISFYEKMQSDKGSIPDRFSAQQFSDYHSELNMSSLELGDSALYFCASSLTAGLYEQYFGPGTRLTVT.

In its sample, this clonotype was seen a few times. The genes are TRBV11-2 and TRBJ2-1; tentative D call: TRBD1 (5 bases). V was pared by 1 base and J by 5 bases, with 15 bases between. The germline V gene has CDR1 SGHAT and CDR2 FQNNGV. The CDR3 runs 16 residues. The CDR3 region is CASSLVGPRKDNEQFF. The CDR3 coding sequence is TGTGCCAGCAGCTTAGTGGGGCCCAGAAAAGACAATGAGCAGTTCTTC.

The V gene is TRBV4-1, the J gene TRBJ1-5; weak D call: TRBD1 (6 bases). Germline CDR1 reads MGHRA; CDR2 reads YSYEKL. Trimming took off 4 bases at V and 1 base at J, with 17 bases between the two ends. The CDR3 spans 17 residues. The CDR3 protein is CASSPRDIFRSNQPQHF. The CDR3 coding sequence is TGCGCCAGCAGCCCTCGGGACATCTTTAGGAGCAATCAGCCCCAGCATTTT.

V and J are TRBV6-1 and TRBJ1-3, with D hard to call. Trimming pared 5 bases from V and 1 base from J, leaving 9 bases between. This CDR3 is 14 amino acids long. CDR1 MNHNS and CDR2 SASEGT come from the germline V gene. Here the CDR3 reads CASSLDTSGNTIYF. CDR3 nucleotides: TGTGCCAGCAGTCTTGACACATCTGGAAACACCATATATTTT.

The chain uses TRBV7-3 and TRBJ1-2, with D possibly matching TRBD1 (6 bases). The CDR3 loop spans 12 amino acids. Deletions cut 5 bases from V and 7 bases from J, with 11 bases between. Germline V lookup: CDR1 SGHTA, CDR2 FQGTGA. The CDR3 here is CASSQQGRGYTF. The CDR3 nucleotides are TGTGCCAGCAGCCAACAGGGTCGTGGCTACACCTTC.

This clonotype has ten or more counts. For the CDR3, the DNA is TGTGCCAGCGAACAGGGCTCTGGAAACACCATATATTTT. Its protein is CASEQGSGNTIYF. The rearrangement joins TRBV18 to TRBJ1-3, with D possibly being TRBD1 (6 bases). This CDR3 has 13 amino acids. In germline, CDR1 is KGHSH, CDR2 LQKENI. Trimming removed 8 bases at V and 0 bases at J, with 8 bases between.

In DNA form, the CDR3 reads TGTGCCAGCAGTCTACCCGGGCCTGATGGCTACACCTTC. Encoded protein: CASSLPGPDGYTF. The chain has TRBV6-1 and TRBJ1-2; D not resolved. CDR1 and CDR2 (germline): MNHNS, SASEGT. V lost 5 bases, J lost 6 bases, and 13 bases lay in between. This CDR3 has 13 amino acids.

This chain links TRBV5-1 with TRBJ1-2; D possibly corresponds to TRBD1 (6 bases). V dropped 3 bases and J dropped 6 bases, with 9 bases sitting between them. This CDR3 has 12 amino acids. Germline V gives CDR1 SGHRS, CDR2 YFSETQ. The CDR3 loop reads CASSSQGHGYTF. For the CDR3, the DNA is TGCGCCAGCAGCTCCCAGGGGCATGGCTACACCTTC.

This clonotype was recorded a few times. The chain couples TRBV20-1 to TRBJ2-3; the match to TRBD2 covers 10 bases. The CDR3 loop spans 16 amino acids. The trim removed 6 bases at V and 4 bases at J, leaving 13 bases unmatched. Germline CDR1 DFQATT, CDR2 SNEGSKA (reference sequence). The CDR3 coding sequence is TGCAGTGCCCCCCGTATTGCTAGCGGGAGTCCAGATACGCAGTATTTT. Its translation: CSAPRIASGSPDTQYF.

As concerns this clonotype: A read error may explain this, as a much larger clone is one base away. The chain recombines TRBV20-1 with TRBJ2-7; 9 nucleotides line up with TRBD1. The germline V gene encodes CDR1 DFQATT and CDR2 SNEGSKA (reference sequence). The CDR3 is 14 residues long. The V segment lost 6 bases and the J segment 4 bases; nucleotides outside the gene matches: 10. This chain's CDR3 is CSALKGQGRYEQYF. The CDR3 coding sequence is TGCAGTGCCCTGAAAGGACAGGGGCGATACGAGCAGTACTTC.

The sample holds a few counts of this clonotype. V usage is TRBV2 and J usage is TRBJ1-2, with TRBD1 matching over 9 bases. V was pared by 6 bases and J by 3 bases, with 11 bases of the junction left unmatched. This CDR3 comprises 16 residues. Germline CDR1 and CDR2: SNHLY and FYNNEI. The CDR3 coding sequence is TGTGCCAGCAGATACACCGGGACAGGGTTTGACTATGGCTACACCTTC. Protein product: CASRYTGTGFDYGYTF.

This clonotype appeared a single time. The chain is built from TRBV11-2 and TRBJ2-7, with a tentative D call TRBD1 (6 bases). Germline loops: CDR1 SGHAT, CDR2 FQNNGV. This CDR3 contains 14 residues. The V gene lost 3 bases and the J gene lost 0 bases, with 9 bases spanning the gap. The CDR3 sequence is CASSFTGNSYEQYF. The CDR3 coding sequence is TGTGCCAGCAGCTTCACAGGGAACTCCTACGAGCAGTACTTC.

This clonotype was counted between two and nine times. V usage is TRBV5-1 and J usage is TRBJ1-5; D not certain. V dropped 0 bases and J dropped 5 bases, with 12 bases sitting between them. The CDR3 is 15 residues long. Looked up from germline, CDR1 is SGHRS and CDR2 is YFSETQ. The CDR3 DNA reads TGCGCCAGCAGCTTGGCCTGGGGTCCTCATCAGCCCCAGCATTTT. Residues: CASSLAWGPHQPQHF.

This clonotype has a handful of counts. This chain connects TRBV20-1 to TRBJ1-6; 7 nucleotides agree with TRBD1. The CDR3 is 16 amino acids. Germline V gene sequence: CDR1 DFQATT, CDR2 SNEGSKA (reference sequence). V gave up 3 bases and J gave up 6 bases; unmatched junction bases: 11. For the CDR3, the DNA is TGCAGTGCTAGGCAGACAGGGCTTGCGGGTAATTCACCCCTCCACTTT. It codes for CSARQTGLAGNSPLHF.

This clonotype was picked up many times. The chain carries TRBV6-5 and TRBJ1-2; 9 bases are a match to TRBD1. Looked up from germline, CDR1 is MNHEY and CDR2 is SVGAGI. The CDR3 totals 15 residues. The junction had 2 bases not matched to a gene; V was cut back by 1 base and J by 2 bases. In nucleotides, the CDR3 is TGTGCCAGCAGTTACTGGACAGGGGTGAACTATGGCTACACCTTC. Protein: CASSYWTGVNYGYTF.

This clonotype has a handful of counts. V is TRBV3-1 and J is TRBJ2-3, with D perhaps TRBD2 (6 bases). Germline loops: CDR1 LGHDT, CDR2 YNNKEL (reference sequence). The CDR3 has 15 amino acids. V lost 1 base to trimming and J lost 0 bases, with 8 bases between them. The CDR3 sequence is CASSQVGGSTDTQYF. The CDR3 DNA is TGTGCCAGCAGCCAAGTTGGGGGGAGCACAGATACGCAGTATTTT.